The 11 T cell receptor beta chains below were found in one sample sequenced in a study of human T cells and chemical hapten exposure. Time point meaning: patch test 3, about 24 weeks after DPC sensitization. The treatment was: therapeutic diphenylcyclopropenone sensitization with weekly scalp DPC. TCRdb used MiXCR to reprocess the RACE reads, holding one entry per CDR3 protein. Counted here are 210,000 or so distinct CDR3 sequences, under 30% occurring once; the ten biggest clones make up 2% to 3%. The sequencing here drew on whole blood, taken in connection with sensitization to the hapten diphenylcyclopropenone (DPC). These receptors were collected from a woman aged 40 to 55 with alopecia areata. Some clones in this sample may be carry-over from other donors' samples.

Turning to this clonotype: This likely reflects a read error, since a far larger clone is one base away. The chain joins TRBV27 to TRBJ2-5; no firm D call. The CDR3 consists of 11 residues. The germline V gene has CDR1 MNHEY and CDR2 SMNVEV (reference sequence). The germline V and J ends were trimmed by 6 bases and 2 bases, with 4 bases remaining between them. CDR3 sequence: CASRRQETQYF. CDR3 sequence (DNA): TGTGCCAGCAGGAGACAAGAGACCCAGTACTTC.

J is TRBJ2-1 and V is TRBV20-1; D not resolved. Per germline, CDR1 DFQATT and CDR2 SNEGSKA (reference sequence). The CDR3 spans 11 residues. CDR3 sequence: CRGRRNNEQFF. For the CDR3, the DNA is TGCAGGGGTCGGCGGAACAATGAGCAGTTCTTC.

This clonotype appeared a few times. V gene TRBV20-1 combines with J gene TRBJ1-3, with D unclear. Looked up from germline, CDR1 is DFQATT and CDR2 is SNEGSKA (reference sequence). The CDR3 is 15 amino acids. Trimming removed 0 bases from V and 0 bases from J, with 9 bases in between. CDR3 in amino acids: CSARDLLPSGNTIYF. In DNA, the CDR3 is TGCAGTGCTAGAGATCTACTCCCCTCTGGAAACACCATATATTTT.

As for this clonotype: One base away lies a much larger clone, so this may be a sequencing read error. This rearrangement joins TRBV6-5 to TRBJ2-7; the D is unclear. V gave up 6 bases and J gave up 3 bases, with 6 bases separating them. The CDR3 has 11 amino acids. CDR1 is MNHEY, CDR2 SVGAGI, per germline. The CDR3 nucleotides read TGTGCCAGCAGAGACAACTACGAGCAGTACTTC. It specifies CASRDNYEQYF.

The chain is built from TRBV28 and TRBJ2-2, with TRBD2 as a possible D gene (5 bases). CDR1 and CDR2 from the germline V gene are MDHEN and SYDVKM. The CDR3 runs to 16 residues. V was pared by 2 bases and J by 4 bases, with 14 bases between. The CDR3 here is CASSLLAAAGTGELFF. CDR3 nucleotide sequence: TGTGCCAGCAGTTTACTAGCAGCGGCCGGCACCGGGGAGCTGTTTTTT.

This clonotype was observed a handful of times. The chain has TRBV7-2 and TRBJ2-5; D is possibly TRBD1 or TRBD2 (5 bases each). The germline V and J ends were trimmed by 7 bases and 5 bases, with 20 bases remaining between them. This CDR3 region has 15 residues. Looked up from germline, CDR1 is SGHTA and CDR2 is FQGNSA. CDR3 nucleotides: TGTGCCAGCACCTACGGGGTTACGAAGGGGGAGACCCAGTACTTC. Its protein is CASTYGVTKGETQYF.

This clonotype was seen more than once but under ten times. The chain's CDR3 is CSVELPPGQAVITF. CDR3 DNA: TGCAGCGTTGAGCTCCCGCCGGGACAGGCAGTTATCACCTTC. The genes are TRBV29-1 and TRBJ1-2; 8 nucleotides line up with TRBD1. The CDR3 contains 14 residues. V lost 3 bases and J lost 13; bases outside the gene matches: 16. The germline gives CDR1 SQVTM, CDR2 ANQGSEA.

Details on this clonotype: The junction and the germline gene differ at one end; a read error may be behind it. The genes are TRBV4-2 and TRBJ2-1; 10 bases map to TRBD2. The CDR3 covers 16 residues. Germline assignment: CDR1 LGHNA and CDR2 YNFKEQ. The DNA for the CDR3 is TGTACCAGCAGCCAAGATACGAGCGGGAGGGCCGTTGAGCAGTTCTTC. This translates into CTSSQDTSGRAVEQFF.

In this sample, this clonotype turned up a few times. This sequence joins TRBV9 and TRBJ2-1, with a possible D match to TRBD1 (5 bases). The CDR3 runs 16 residues. Trimming cost V 0 bases and J 1 base, with 11 bases left between them. Germline V gene sequence: CDR1 SGDLS, CDR2 YYNGEE. In DNA form, the CDR3 reads TGTGCCAGCAGCGTAGAGGGGCAAGGATCCTACAATGAGCAGTTCTTC. It translates to CASSVEGQGSYNEQFF.

The chain has TRBV6-1 and TRBJ1-5; 7 positions agree with TRBD1. Per the germline V gene, CDR1 is MNHNS and CDR2 is SASEGT. J lost 11 bases, V lost 0 bases, and 1 base had no gene match. This CDR3 spans 12 amino acids. CDR3: CASSEARGSQHF. Here the CDR3 DNA reads TGTGCCAGCAGTGAAGCCAGGGGGTCCCAGCATTTT.

This chain links TRBV23-1 with TRBJ1-3; D not certain. Being an ORF, TRBV23-1 has a function that is uncertain. V lost 4 bases to trimming and J lost 1 base, with 14 bases between them. The CDR3 is 16 residues long. The CDR3 nucleotides read TGCGCCAGCAGTCTCTGGGAGGGAAATTCTGGAAACACCATATATTTT. Its protein product is CASSLWEGNSGNTIYF.